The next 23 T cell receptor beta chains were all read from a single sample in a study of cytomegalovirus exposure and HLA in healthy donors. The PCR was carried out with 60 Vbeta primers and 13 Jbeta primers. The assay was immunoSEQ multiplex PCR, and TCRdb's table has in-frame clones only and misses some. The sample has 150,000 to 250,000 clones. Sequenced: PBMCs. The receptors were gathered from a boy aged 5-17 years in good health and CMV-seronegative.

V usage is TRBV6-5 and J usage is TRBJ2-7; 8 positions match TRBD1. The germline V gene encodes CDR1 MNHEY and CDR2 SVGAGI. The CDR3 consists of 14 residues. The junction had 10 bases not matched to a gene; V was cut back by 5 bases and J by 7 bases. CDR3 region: CASSTPQGAKEQYF. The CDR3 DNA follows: TGTGCCAGCAGTACACCTCAGGGGGCTAAGGAGCAGTACTTC.

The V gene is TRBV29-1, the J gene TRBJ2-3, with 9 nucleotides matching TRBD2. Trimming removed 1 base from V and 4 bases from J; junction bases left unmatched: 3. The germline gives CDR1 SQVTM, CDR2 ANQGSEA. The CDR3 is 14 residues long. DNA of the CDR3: TGCAGCGTTGAAGGGACTAGCGTGGCAGATACGCAGTATTTT. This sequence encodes CSVEGTSVADTQYF.

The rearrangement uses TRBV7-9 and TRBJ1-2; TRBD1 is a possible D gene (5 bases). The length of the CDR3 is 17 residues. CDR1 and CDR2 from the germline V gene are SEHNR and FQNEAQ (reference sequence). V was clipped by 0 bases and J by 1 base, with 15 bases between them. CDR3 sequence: CASSLAAGTHYNYGYTF. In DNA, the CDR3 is TGTGCCAGCAGCTTAGCAGCCGGGACTCACTATAACTATGGCTACACCTTC.

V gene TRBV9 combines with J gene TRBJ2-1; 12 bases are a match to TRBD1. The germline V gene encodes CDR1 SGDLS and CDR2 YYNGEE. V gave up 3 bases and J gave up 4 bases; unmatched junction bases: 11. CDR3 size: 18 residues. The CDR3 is CASSEYRDRGQRYNEQFF. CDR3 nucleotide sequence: TGTGCCAGCAGCGAATACCGGGACAGGGGGCAAAGGTACAATGAGCAGTTCTTC.

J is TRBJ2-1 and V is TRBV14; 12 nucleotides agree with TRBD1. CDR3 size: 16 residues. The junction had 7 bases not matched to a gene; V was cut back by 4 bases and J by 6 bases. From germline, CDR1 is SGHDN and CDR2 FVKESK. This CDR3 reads CASSLSLGQGANEQFF. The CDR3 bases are TGTGCCAGCAGCCTCTCCCTGGGACAGGGGGCCAATGAGCAGTTCTTC.

For the CDR3, the DNA is TGTGCCTGGAGTGTAGGAAGTCGGGGAGACGAGCAGTACTTC. Translating gives CAWSVGSRGDEQYF. The rearrangement links TRBV30 to TRBJ2-7; D possibly corresponds to TRBD2 (5 bases). The CDR3 length is 14 residues. Trimming stripped 0 bases from V and 5 bases from J, with 14 bases between. Germline assignment: CDR1 GTSNPN and CDR2 SVGIG (reference sequence).

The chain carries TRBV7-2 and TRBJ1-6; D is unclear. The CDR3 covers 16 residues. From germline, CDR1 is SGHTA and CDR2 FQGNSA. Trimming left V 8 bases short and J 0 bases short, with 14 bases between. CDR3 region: CASASSVFSYNSPLHF. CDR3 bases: TGTGCCAGCGCCTCTAGTGTGTTCTCCTATAATTCACCCCTCCACTTT.

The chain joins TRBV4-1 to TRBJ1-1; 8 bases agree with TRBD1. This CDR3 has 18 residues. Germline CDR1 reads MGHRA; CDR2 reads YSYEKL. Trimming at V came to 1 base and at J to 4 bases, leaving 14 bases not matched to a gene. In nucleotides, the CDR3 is TGCGCCAGCAGCCAAGGGGCAGGGGGCGACCTTCTGGGCACTGAAGCTTTCTTT. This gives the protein CASSQGAGGDLLGTEAFF.

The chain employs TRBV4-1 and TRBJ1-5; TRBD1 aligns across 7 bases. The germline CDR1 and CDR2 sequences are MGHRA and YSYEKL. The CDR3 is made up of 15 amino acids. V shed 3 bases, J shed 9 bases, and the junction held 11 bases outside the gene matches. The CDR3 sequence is CASSHNRGADRPQHF. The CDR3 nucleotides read TGCGCCAGCAGCCACAACAGGGGTGCCGATAGGCCCCAGCATTTT.

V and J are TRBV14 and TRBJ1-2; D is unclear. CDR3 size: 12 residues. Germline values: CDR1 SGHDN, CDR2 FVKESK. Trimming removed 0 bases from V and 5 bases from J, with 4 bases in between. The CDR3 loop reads CASSQDFYGYTF. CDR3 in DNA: TGTGCCAGCAGCCAAGACTTTTATGGCTACACCTTC. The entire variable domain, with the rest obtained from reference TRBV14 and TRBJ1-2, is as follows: EAGVTQFPSHSVIEKGQTVTLRCDPISGHDNLYWYRRVMGKEIKFLLHFVKESKQDESGMPNNRFLAERTGGTYSTLKVQPAELEDSGVYFCASSQDFYGYTFGSGTRLTVV.

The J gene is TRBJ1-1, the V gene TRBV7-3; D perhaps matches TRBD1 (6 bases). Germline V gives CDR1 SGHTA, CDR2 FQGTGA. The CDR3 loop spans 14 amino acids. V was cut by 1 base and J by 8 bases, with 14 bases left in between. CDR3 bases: TGTGCCAGCAGCTTAAGAGGCAGGGGCTCAGAAGCTTTCTTT. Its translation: CASSLRGRGSEAFF.

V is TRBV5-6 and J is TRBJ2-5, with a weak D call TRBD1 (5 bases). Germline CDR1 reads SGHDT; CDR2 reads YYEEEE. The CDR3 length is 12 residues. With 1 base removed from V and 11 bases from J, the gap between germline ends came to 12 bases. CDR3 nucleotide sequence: TGTGCCAGCAGCTTGAGCAGGGTCGGGCAGTACTTC. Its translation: CASSLSRVGQYF.

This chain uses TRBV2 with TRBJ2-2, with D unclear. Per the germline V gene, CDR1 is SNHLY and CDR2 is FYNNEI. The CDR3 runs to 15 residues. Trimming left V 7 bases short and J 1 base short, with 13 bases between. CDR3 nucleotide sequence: TGTGCCAGCAATCCCCAGACAATGAACACCGGGGAGCTGTTTTTT. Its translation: CASNPQTMNTGELFF.

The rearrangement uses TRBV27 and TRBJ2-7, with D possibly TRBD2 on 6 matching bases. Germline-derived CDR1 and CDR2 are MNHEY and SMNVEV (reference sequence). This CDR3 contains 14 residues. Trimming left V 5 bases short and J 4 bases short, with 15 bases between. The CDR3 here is CASSAGTGGYEQYF. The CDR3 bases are TGTGCCAGCAGTGCCGGGACTGGCGGTTACGAGCAGTACTTC.

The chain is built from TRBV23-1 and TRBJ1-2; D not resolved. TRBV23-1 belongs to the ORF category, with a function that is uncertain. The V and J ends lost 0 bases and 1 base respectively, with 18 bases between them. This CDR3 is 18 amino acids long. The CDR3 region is CASSQSDTRMILNYGYTF. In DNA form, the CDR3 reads TGCGCCAGCAGTCAATCTGATACGCGCATGATTCTTAACTATGGCTACACCTTC.

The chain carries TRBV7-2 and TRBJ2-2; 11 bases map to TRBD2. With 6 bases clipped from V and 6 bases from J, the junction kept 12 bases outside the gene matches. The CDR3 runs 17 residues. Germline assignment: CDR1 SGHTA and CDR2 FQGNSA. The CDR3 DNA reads TGTGCCAGCAGTCCGCAATCCGGACTAGCGGGCTCCGGGGAGCTGTTTTTT. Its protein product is CASSPQSGLAGSGELFF.

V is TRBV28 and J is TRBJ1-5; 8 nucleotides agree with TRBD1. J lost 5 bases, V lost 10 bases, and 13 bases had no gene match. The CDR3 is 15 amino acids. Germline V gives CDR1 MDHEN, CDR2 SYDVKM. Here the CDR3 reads CATSPRQGNDQPQHF. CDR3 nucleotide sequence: TGTGCCACCTCTCCCCGACAGGGGAACGATCAGCCCCAGCATTTT.

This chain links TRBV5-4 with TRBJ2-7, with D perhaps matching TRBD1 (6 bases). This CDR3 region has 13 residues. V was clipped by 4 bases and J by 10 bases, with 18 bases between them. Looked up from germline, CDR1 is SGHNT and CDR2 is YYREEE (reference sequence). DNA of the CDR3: TGTGCCAGCAGCCTTTTGGTGGGGGCTGAACAGTACTTC. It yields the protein CASSLLVGAEQYF.

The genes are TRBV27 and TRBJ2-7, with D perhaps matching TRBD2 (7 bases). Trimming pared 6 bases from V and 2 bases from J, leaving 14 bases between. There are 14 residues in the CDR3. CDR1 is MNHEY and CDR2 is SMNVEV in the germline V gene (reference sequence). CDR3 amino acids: CASSRRGGAYEQYF. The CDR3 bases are TGTGCCAGCAGCCGTAGGGGGGGGGCCTACGAGCAGTACTTC.

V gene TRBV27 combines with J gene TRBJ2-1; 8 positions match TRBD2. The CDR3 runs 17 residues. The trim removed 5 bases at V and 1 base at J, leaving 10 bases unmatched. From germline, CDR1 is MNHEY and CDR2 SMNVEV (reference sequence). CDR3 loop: CASSTPSGGLSYNEQFF. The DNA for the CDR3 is TGTGCCAGCAGTACACCCAGCGGGGGCTTATCCTACAATGAGCAGTTCTTC.

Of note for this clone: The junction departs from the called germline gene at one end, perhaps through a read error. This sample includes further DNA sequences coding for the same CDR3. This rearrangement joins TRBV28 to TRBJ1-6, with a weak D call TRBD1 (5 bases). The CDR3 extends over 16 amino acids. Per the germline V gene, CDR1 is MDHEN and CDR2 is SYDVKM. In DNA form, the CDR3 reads TGCGCCAGCAGCCGGGGGTCGGGACCCCCGAATTCACCCCTCCACTTT. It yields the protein CASSRGSGPPNSPLHF.

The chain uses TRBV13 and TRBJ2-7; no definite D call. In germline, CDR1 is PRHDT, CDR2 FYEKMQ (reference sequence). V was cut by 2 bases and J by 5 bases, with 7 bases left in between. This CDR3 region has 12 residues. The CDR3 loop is CASSLHRDEQYF. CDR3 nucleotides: TGTGCCAGCAGCTTACATCGCGACGAGCAGTACTTC.

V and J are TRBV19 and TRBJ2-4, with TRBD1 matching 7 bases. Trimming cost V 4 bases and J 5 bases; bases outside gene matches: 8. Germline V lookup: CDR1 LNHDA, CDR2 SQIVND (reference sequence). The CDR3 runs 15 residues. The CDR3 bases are TGTGCCAGTAGTACATGGACAGGTAGCGAAAACATTCAGTACTTC. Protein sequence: CASSTWTGSENIQYF.